This entry features one TCR beta chain sequence. The PCR ran on 60 Vbeta and 13 Jbeta primers. Assay used: immunoSEQ multiplex PCR; TCRdb lists only in-frame clones, some missing. This table has some 180,000 clones, 76% appearing once. With V trimmed by 5 bases and J by 0 bases, 6 bases remained unmatched. This CDR3 spans 15 amino acids. CDR1 and CDR2 from the germline V gene are SGHTA and FQGTGA. This specimen belongs to a study of cytomegalovirus exposure and HLA in healthy donors. Whole-study context: HLA-typed donors contributed 65 million to 85 million unique TCRs, which were held in an early data release.

The V gene is TRBV7-3, the J gene TRBJ1-1, with 7 bases aligning to TRBD1. The source of this sequence is a man younger than 35 in good health and CMV-seronegative. What was sequenced was PBMCs. For the CDR3, the DNA is TGTGCCAGCAGCCCATCGACAGGGATGAACACTGAAGCTTTCTTT. Protein sequence: CASSPSTGMNTEAFF.